This T cell receptor beta chain is drawn from a study of cytomegalovirus exposure and HLA in healthy donors (dated by TCRdb to 2016 to 2017). General notes on the study: An earlier analysis of some 500 of the donors reported more than 250 Gb of sequence data and about 100 million unique TCR beta sequences from 150 million to 200 million T cells. An early release that covered some 630 HLA-typed donors contained 300 to 350 gigabases of sequencing data and approximately 85 million unique TCR sequences. Of the approximately 400 genotyped donors, about 80% fell in the genetic ancestry cluster associated with self-reported Caucasian donors. The study aimed to test whether signatures of past pathogen exposure could be identified by cataloging public T cell receptors. The study profiled the T cell repertoires of about 640 subjects by immunosequencing and related them to cytomegalovirus serostatus. A separate validation cohort of 90 to 150 different subjects was used in addition to the approximately 700-subject first cohort. To predict cytomegalovirus infection status, the study brought together high-throughput TCR immunosequencing, statistical association of individual TCRs with disease status, and machine learning. A later analysis re-examined previously published TCR beta repertoires from more than 550 donors and added high-resolution HLA genotyping to investigate patterns of TCR occurrence. The later analysis used no new phenotypic data to find candidate immune exposures, relying instead on TCR beta sequences and their occurrence across donors. To decide whether each TCR beta V gene segment behaved as functional or pseudogenic, an earlier analysis of approximately 590 of the donors relied on high-throughput TCR beta sequencing. Donor age, sex, ethnicity and CMV serostatus were compiled together with the repertoire data. A later genetic analysis took genome-wide SNP genotypes for about three fifths of the roughly 700 donors and used that subset as a discovery cohort. Every repertoire in the discovery cohort had been generated on one and the same sequencing platform. Both class I and class II loci were covered by HLA typing, at four-digit resolution. Typing coverage varied by locus: about 629-630 donors for A, B, C, DRB1 and DQB1; roughly 500 for DQA1; 606 for DPA1; roughly 450 for DPB1. Because of strong linkage in the cohort, roughly five DR-DQ haplotypes were treated as single units for association and clustering. Across about 370 genotyped donors of the cohort, an average of about 240,000 unique TCR beta nucleotide sequences per donor were sequenced, and around 19% of those sequences were non-productive.

Comments on this clone: What this receptor recognizes is not known. No much larger clone is present one base from it, and per-base qualities are unavailable.

The cohort was made up of 500 to 850 healthy bone marrow donors. At the time of sampling, every cohort member was nominally healthy, though immune exposures that went unrecorded were likely present. The donor was CMV seropositive and was included in the group of almost 300 seropositive cohort members. Each donor provided a peripheral blood sample, and peripheral blood mononuclear cells were used for TCR beta sequencing. Genomic DNA was extracted from the blood cell samples with the Qiagen DNeasy Blood Extraction Kit. The library was generated by the immunoSEQ multiplex PCR assay. For the multiplex PCR, a mixture combining 60 forward primers for TCR Vbeta segments and 13 reverse primers for TCR Jbeta segments was used. The CDR3 region of rearranged TCR beta genes was amplified from genomic DNA with a multiplex PCR assay. The Illumina HiSeq System was used to sequence the amplified TCR beta libraries as 87-base-pair reads. The study's own analysis went as follows. A later analysis tallied roughly 78 million unique TCR beta chains across the 610 or so repertoires, and approximately 9.9 million of those chains were shared by two or more donors. Raw reads were error-corrected and collapsed into unique sequences with a nearest-neighbor algorithm that merged closely related sequences to remove PCR and sequencing errors. V, D and J gene segments were assigned by aligning CDR3 sequences to IMGT reference sequences. For a sequence to be retained, a match of at least six nucleotides to both a V gene segment and a J gene segment was required. Rearrangements were called productive when the CDR3 lacked stop codons and stayed in frame with V and J; all others were non-productive. CDR3 was defined according to IMGT convention as the region running from the second conserved V-encoded cysteine to the conserved J-encoded phenylalanine. Sequences without an unambiguous match to a single V gene segment were excluded from the earlier analysis of approximately 560 of the donors. An earlier analysis of fewer than 750 of the donors called V segments functional above 56.7% productive rearrangements and segregating when the between-donor standard deviation exceeded 5%. To diagnose cytomegalovirus status from the catalog of TCR beta chain sequences, a statistical classification framework was built. In a later analysis, V and J genes were assigned by comparing TCR nucleotide sequences against IMGT/GENE-DB human TR gene sequences. In a later analysis, CDR3 sequences and most-parsimonious VDJ recombination scenarios were assigned using the TCRdist pipeline. In a later analysis, every TCR beta chain was defined by the combination of its CDR3 amino acid sequence and its V-gene family, and reads without a unique V-gene family were dropped. To address suspected cross-contamination and a sequencing artifact, a later analysis removed approximately 590 highly shared, low-generation-probability nucleotide sequences. In a later analysis, a clonal expansion index was calculated for each public chain from normalized within-repertoire ranks of inferred template counts. A later analysis computed generation probabilities with a VDJ recombination model fitted to out-of-frame rearrangements, and checked the results against IGoR. A later analysis scored TCR-TCR, TCR-HLA and TCR-CMV co-occurrence with hypergeometric tests, applying a repertoire-size bias correction to TCR pairs. A later analysis estimated false discovery rates by permuting HLA or CMV assignments 20 times. In a later analysis, co-occurring TCRs were grouped using DBSCAN, with TCRdist sequence similarity added in when clustering inside HLA-allele-positive subsets. For co-occurrence clustering, repertoires with fewer than 30,000 or more than 120,000 public chains were excluded, along with four to six repertoires with anomalous nucleotide sharing. TCRdb provides this immuneACCESS table in a form limited to in-frame rearrangements. Some clones are lacking; in checked studies, under half of them reflect an unresolved V gene, and why the rest are absent is not known. The V and J calls and clone size come from that table; D and trimming were worked out from the DNA. Recorded for this sample are some 200,000 clones; around three quarters of them occurred a single time. The ten top clones hold about 2.1% of the sample.

At the junction V is shortened by 0 bases and J by 5 bases; bases outside the gene matches: 12. The CDR3 runs 18 amino acids, cysteine and phenylalanine included. The kept DNA is CDR3 alone, 54 bases in frame from the first base. Reading the germline V gene (reference sequence) gives CDR1 LNHNV and CDR2 YYDKDF. Overall study outcomes, separate from this receptor: A further reported finding was that TCR beta sequences accurately predicted the HLA-A and HLA-B alleles for most subjects in the first cohort. The cohort was sequenced for TCR beta chains only, and without alpha or paired-chain data the features that could be detected were limited. The authors suggested that the approach could potentially be extended to other disease states and immunological phenotypes. The study gave a list of over 150 TCR beta chains associated with cytomegalovirus. In a later genetic analysis, a missense DCLRE1C variant was associated with V-gene and J-gene trimming of TCR beta chains, and the association was replicated in an independent cohort. Because HLA typing was unavailable for some donors at each locus, only the typed subset was used in association tests. A cluster of highly shared sequence variants was judged likely to represent a technical artifact of the sequencing pipeline. According to a later analysis, TCR association rates differed among HLA loci, with DRB1 alleles showing the most associated TCRs and HLA-C alleles showing the fewest. Because the 87-base-pair reads could not distinguish some IMGT-functional V segments, including TRBV6-2 and TRBV6-3, those segments were excluded. Strong co-occurrence of HLA alleles, especially DR and DQ, made assigning TCR associations to individual alleles difficult. Because counts were too low, roughly 18 rarely observed V segments, including chromosome 9 orphons, were left out of the earlier analysis of approximately 580 of the donors. In vitro tests confirmed that three of the cytomegalovirus-associated TCR beta chains recognize cytomegalovirus antigens. The classifier was reported to diagnose cytomegalovirus status with high specificity and sensitivity in both the original cohort and the validation cohort. Linkage disequilibrium might explain the correlated functional status among segregating V segments, but an unknown experimental factor could not be excluded. A later analysis associated about 16,000 TCR beta sequences with specific HLA alleles at a false discovery rate of 0.05. A later genetic analysis reported fewer N-insertions in productive TCRs among donors in an Asian-associated ancestry cluster than the roughly 720-donor mean. According to a later analysis, most CMV-associated TCR beta chains appeared to be HLA-restricted, and the HLA associations seemed to be driven largely by CMV exposure. A later analysis found that HLA-associated TCR beta chains were more clonally expanded and had lower generation probabilities than equally common non-associated chains. The presence/absence analyses assumed that sequencing depth was roughly uniform across donors, and that assumption may not be true. In an earlier analysis of about 540 of the donors, most TCR beta V segments were observed in productive rearrangements about 87% or about 30% of the time, broadly matching IMGT annotations. Most TCR sequences were seen in very few donors, while some public TCRs were found in many individuals. Several of the top co-occurrence clusters appeared to be linked to parvovirus B19, influenza, CMV and Epstein-Barr virus, according to a later analysis. The only immune exposure information available for the cohort was CMV serostatus.

The clonotype was recovered from a woman aged 25 to 39 in good health and CMV-seropositive. The chain is encoded by TRBV15 joined to TRBJ2-5; 10 nucleotides in the junction match TRBD2. Source material: PBMCs. For the CDR3, the sequence is CATSRDLRASGSGETQYF. The DNA is as follows: TGTGCCACCAGCAGAGATCTTCGGGCTAGCGGGAGTGGGGAGACCCAGTACTTC.